This TCR beta chain was found in a study of blood T cell repertoires in COVID-19. The V and J ends lost 6 bases and 0 bases respectively, with 14 bases between them. From germline, CDR1 is KGHDR and CDR2 SFDVKD. This CDR3 region has 17 residues. Generated by immunoSEQ multiplex PCR, the TCRdb table keeps only in-frame clones and is missing some. Of some 100,000 clones listed, roughly 92% were seen once; the top ten hold approximately 6%. This sequence was found in a woman aged 60-75 years with active COVID-19. The specimen was peripheral blood. The chain is built from TRBV24-1 and TRBJ2-6; possible D gene TRBD1, 5 bases. CDR3 sequence (DNA): TGTGCCACCAGTTCTACAGGTACCCTCTCTGGGGCCAACGTCCTGACTTTC. This sequence encodes CATSSTGTLSGANVLTF.